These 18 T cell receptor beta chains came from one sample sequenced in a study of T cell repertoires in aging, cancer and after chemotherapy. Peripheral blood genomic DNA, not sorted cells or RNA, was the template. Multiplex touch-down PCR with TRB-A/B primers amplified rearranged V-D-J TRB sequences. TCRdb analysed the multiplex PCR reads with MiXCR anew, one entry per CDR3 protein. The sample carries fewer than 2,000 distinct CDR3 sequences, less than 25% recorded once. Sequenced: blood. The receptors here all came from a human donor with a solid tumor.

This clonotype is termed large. The CDR3 loop reads CASSYRALNTEAFF. In nucleotides, the CDR3 is TGTGCCAGCAGTTACAGGGCACTGAACACTGAAGCTTTCTTT. The chain joins TRBV6-5 to TRBJ1-1, with unresolved D. CDR1 MNHEY and CDR2 SVGAGI come from the germline V gene. Trimming took off 2 bases at V and 0 bases at J, with 7 bases between the two ends. The CDR3 length is 14 residues.

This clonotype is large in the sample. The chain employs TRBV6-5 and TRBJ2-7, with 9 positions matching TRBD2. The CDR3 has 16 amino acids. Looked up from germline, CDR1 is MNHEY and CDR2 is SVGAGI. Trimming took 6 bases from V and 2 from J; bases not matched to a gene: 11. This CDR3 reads CASRYGEREDPYEQYF. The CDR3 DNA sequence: TGTGCCAGCAGGTACGGGGAGCGGGAGGACCCCTACGAGCAGTACTTC.

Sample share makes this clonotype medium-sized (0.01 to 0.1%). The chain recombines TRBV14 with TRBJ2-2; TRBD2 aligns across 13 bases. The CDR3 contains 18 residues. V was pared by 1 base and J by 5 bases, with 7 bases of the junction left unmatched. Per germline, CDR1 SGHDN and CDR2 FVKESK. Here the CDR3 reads CASSQAGLAGERTGELFF. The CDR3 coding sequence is TGTGCCAGCAGCCAAGCTGGACTAGCGGGAGAACGGACCGGGGAGCTGTTTTTT.

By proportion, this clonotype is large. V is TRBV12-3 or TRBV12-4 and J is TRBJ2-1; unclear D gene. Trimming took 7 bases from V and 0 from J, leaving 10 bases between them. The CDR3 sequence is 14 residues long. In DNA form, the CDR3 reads TGTGCCAGCAAGGGCTTCCACTCCTACAATGAGCAGTTCTTC. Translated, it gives CASKGFHSYNEQFF.

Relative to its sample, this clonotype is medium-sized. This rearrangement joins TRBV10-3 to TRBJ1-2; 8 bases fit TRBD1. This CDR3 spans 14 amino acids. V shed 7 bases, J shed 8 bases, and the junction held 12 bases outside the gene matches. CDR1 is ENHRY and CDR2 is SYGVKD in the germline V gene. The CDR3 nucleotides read TGTGCCATCACCCAGCTAGGACAGGGTTCAGGCTACACCTTC. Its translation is CAITQLGQGSGYTF.

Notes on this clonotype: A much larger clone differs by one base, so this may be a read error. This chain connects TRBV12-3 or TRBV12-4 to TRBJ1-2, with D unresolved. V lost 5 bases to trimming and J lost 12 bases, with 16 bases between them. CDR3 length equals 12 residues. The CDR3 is CASSLEDTGHTF. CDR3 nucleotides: TGTGCCAGCAGTCTTGAGGATACCGGCCACACCTTC.

The CDR3 DNA is TGTGCCAGCAGCCAAGTTGGTAGACGGTCTGAAGCTTTCTTT. Translated: CASSQVGRRSEAFF. This chain joins TRBV14 and TRBJ1-1; unclear D gene. The CDR3 has 14 amino acids. Germline loops: CDR1 SGHDN, CDR2 FVKESK. V shed 1 base and J shed 6 bases, with 12 bases lying between them.

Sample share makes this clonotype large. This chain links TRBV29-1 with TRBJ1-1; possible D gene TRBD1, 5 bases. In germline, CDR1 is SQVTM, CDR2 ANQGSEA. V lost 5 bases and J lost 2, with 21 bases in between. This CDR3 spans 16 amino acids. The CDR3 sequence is CSVSSGQGRLNTEAFF. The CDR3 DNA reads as TGCAGCGTTTCTTCCGGTCAGGGTAGGCTAAACACTGAAGCTTTCTTT.

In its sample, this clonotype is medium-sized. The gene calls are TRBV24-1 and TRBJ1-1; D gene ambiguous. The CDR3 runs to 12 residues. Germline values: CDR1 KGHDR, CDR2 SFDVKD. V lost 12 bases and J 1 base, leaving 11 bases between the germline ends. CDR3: CAAPDGNTEAFF. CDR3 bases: TGTGCCGCCCCTGACGGGAACACTGAAGCTTTCTTT.

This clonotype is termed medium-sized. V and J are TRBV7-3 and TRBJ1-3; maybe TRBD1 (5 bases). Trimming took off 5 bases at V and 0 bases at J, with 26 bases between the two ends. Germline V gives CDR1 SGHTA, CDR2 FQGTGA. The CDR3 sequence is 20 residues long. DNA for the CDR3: TGTGCCAGCAGCCTTATACCGCCGGCGGGGCAACCTTCCTCTGGAAACACCATATATTTT. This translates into CASSLIPPAGQPSSGNTIYF.

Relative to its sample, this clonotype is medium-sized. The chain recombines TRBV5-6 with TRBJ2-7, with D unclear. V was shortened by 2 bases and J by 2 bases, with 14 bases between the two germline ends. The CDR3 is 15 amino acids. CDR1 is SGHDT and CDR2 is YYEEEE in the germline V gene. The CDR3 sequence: CASSFSTLAPYEQYF. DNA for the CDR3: TGTGCCAGCAGCTTTTCTACCCTCGCGCCCTACGAGCAGTACTTC.

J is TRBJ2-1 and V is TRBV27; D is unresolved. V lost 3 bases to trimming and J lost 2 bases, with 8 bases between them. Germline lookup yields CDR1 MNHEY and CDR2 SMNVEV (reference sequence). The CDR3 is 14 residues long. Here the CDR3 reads CASSLDDAYNEQFF. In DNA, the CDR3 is TGTGCCAGCAGTTTGGACGACGCCTACAATGAGCAGTTCTTC.

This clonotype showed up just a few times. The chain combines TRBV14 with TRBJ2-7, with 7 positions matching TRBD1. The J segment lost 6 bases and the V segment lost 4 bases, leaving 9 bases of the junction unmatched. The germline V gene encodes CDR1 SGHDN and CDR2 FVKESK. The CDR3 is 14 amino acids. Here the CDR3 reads CASSLRQGTGEQYF. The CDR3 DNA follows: TGTGCCAGCAGCCTCCGACAGGGTACGGGCGAGCAGTACTTC.

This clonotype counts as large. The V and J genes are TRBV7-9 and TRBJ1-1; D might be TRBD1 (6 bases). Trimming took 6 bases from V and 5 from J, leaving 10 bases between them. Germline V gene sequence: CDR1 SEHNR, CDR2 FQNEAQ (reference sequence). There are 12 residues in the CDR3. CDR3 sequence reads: CASRHRDTEAFF. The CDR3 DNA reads TGTGCCAGCAGGCACAGGGATACTGAAGCTTTCTTT.

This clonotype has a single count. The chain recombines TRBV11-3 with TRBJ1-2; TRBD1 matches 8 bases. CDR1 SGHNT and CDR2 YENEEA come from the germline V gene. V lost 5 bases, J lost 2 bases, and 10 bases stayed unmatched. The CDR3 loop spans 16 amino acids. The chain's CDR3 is CASSPGVRGPNYGYTF. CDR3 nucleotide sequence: TGTGCCAGCAGCCCGGGGGTCAGGGGGCCCAACTATGGCTACACCTTC.

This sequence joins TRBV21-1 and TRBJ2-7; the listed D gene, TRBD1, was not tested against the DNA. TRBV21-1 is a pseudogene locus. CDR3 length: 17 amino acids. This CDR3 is CASSGRDGTGKAYEQYF. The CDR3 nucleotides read TGTGCCAGCAGCGGGCGAGACGGGACAGGAAAAGCCTACGAGCAGTACTTC.

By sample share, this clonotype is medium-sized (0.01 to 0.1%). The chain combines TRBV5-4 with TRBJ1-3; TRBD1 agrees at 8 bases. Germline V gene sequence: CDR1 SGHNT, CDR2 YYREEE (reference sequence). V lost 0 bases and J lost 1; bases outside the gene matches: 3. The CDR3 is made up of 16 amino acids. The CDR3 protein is CASSLAQGASGNTIYF. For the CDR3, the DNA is TGTGCCAGCAGCTTGGCCCAGGGGGCTTCTGGAAACACCATATATTTT.

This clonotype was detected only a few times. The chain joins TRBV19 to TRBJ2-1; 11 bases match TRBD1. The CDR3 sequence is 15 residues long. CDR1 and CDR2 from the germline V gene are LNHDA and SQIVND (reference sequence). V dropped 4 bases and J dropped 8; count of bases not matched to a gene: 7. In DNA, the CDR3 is TGTGCCAGTAGTACCCGGGACAGGGGGGGGGATGAGCAGTTCTTC. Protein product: CASSTRDRGGDEQFF.